This TCR beta chain was found in a study of PD-L1 blockade in urothelial cancer. Study information: Blood drawn 3 weeks (second dose) and 6 weeks after treatment start was analyzed. Whole-study results and caveats: Tumor-associated TCR clones expanded more in blood at 3 weeks in patients with durable benefit.

For this clone: No antigen is known for it.

Some clones are missing from TCRdb's copy, which holds only in-frame ones; the method was immunoSEQ multiplex PCR. The table has around 50,000 clones, around 85% seen once; the top ten hold under 2.5%. Time point given: peripheral blood 6 weeks after treatment start. Trimming pared 0 bases from V and 2 bases from J, leaving 10 bases between. Germline V lookup: CDR1 LGHNA, CDR2 YNFKEQ. The CDR3 length is 15 residues. The J gene is TRBJ2-5, the V gene TRBV4-2; possibly TRBD1 for D (5 bases). The sequencing used PBMCs, collected around atezolizumab (anti-PD-L1) treatment. The receptor was derived from a man aged 50-59 years with urothelial cancer. This chain's CDR3 is CASSQERTKQETQYF. DNA for the CDR3: TGTGCCAGCAGCCAAGAAAGGACAAAGCAAGAGACCCAGTACTTC.